What follows are 13 T cell receptor beta chains derived from one specimen sequenced in a study of blood T cell repertoires in COVID-19. Measured with immunoSEQ multiplex PCR; TCRdb has only the in-frame clones, and not every one. The table includes roughly 200,000 clones, more than 80% detected once. The sequenced sample was PBMCs or T cells enriched from blood (not recorded which). The receptor set was obtained from a young man who had recovered from COVID-19.

The chain uses TRBV6-1 and TRBJ2-5, with 12 bases lining up with TRBD2. CDR1 and CDR2 from the germline V gene are MNHNS and SASEGT. The CDR3 has 16 amino acids. Trimming cost V 1 base and J 2 bases; bases outside gene matches: 2. In nucleotides, the CDR3 is TGTGCCAGCAGTGAAGGGCTAGCGGGAGGGCAAGAGACCCAGTACTTC. This encodes CASSEGLAGGQETQYF.

The chain is built from TRBV5-1 and TRBJ2-5; weak D call: TRBD2 (6 bases). CDR3 length equals 14 residues. Germline V gene lookup returns CDR1 SGHRS and CDR2 YFSETQ. Trimming took 1 base from V and 2 from J, leaving 9 bases between them. Here the CDR3 reads CASSLMGGQETQYF. CDR3 nucleotides: TGCGCCAGCAGCTTGATGGGAGGACAAGAGACCCAGTACTTC.

A single count supports this clone. V gene TRBV7-6 combines with J gene TRBJ1-6; 11 bases fit TRBD1. The CDR3 is 15 amino acids. In germline, CDR1 is SGHVS, CDR2 FNYEAQ. Trimming cost V 5 bases and J 6 bases; bases outside gene matches: 3. CDR3 residues: CASSPDRGRNSPLHF. The DNA for the CDR3 is TGTGCCAGCAGCCCGGACAGGGGGCGTAATTCACCCCTCCACTTT.

This clone was seen once. This chain links TRBV2 with TRBJ1-2; tentative D call: TRBD1 (6 bases). The CDR3 has 12 amino acids. In germline, CDR1 is SNHLY, CDR2 FYNNEI. CDR3 in DNA: TGTGCTAGCGGGGGCCTGGGCTATGGCTACACCTTC. Amino acid sequence: CASGGLGYGYTF.

This rearrangement joins TRBV5-1 to TRBJ1-2; the match to TRBD1 covers 10 bases. CDR1 is SGHRS and CDR2 is YFSETQ in the germline V gene. V trimming: 5 bases; J trimming: 6 bases; junction bases outside the gene matches: 4. The CDR3 totals 13 residues. The CDR3 DNA sequence: TGCGCCAGCAGGTCCGGGACAGGGGATGGCTACACCTTC. It codes for CASRSGTGDGYTF. Together with reference TRBV5-1 and TRBJ1-2, the CDR3 gives the full variable domain: KAGVTQTPRYLIKTRGQQVTLSCSPISGHRSVSWYQQTPGQGLQFLFEYFSETQRNKGNFPGRFSGRQFSNSRSEMNVSTLELGDSALYLCASRSGTGDGYTFGSGTRLTVV.

This rearrangement joins TRBV23-1 to TRBJ2-7, with TRBD2 as a possible D gene (6 bases). TRBV23-1 carries the ORF label, with uncertain function. The CDR3 sequence is 12 residues long. The V end was cut by 6 bases, the J end by 3 bases, with 9 bases between. DNA of the CDR3: TGCGCCAGCAGAAGGAGGGGCTACGAGCAGTACTTC. This translates into CASRRRGYEQYF.

The chain combines TRBV4-1 with TRBJ2-2, with 7 nucleotides matching TRBD1. This CDR3 comprises 17 residues. The V gene end was trimmed by 4 bases and the J gene end by 0 bases; junction bases not matched to a gene: 8. The V gene's germline CDR1 is MGHRA and CDR2 YSYEKL. The CDR3 nucleotides are TGCGCCAGCAGCCGGGGAAAGACAGGGCCGAACACCGGGGAGCTGTTTTTT. Protein sequence: CASSRGKTGPNTGELFF.

The chain carries TRBV5-6 and TRBJ1-1; D uncertain. Trimming shortened V by 0 bases and J by 3 bases, and 3 bases separated the two germline ends. The CDR3 length is 12 residues. Germline-derived CDR1 and CDR2 are SGHDT and YYEEEE. The CDR3, as DNA: TGTGCCAGCAGCTTGGGAGACACTGAAGCTTTCTTT. Translating gives CASSLGDTEAFF. Variable domain in full (rest from reference TRBV5-6 and TRBJ1-1): DAGVTQSPTHLIKTRGQQVTLRCSPKSGHDTVSWYQQALGQGPQFIFQYYEEEERQRGNFPDRFSGHQFPNYSSELNVNALLLGDSALYLCASSLGDTEAFFGQGTRLTVV.

The V call is TRBV19, the J call TRBJ2-7, with D perhaps TRBD2 (5 bases). The CDR3 covers 15 residues. V lost 5 bases, J lost 3 bases, and 17 bases lay in between. Germline V gene data show CDR1 as LNHDA and CDR2 as SQIVND (reference sequence). This chain's CDR3 is CASSPRGRKVYEQYF. CDR3 coding DNA: TGTGCCAGTAGTCCACGGGGAAGAAAGGTCTACGAGCAGTACTTC.

The rearrangement links TRBV2 to TRBJ1-5; 9 bases map to TRBD1. Trimming at V came to 4 bases and at J to 10 bases, leaving 5 bases not matched to a gene. CDR3 length: 13 amino acids. The V gene's germline CDR1 is SNHLY and CDR2 FYNNEI. DNA for the CDR3: TGTGCCAGCAGTGGGACAGGGGTACAACCCCAGCATTTT. Residues: CASSGTGVQPQHF.

The rearrangement uses TRBV10-2 and TRBJ2-1, with D possibly TRBD2 on 6 matching bases. The CDR3 is made up of 16 amino acids. Trimming shortened V by 1 base and J by 8 bases, and 18 bases separated the two germline ends. CDR1 and CDR2 from the germline V gene are WSHSY and SAAADI. The CDR3 DNA reads as TGCGCCAGCAGTGAGTGGACTAATGATCCCCGCCATGAGCAGTTCTTC. It yields the protein CASSEWTNDPRHEQFF.

The CDR3, as DNA: TGTGCCAGCGGACTTACCGGGACAACACAGTTCGGGGAGCTGTTTTTT. Translating gives CASGLTGTTQFGELFF. The chain uses TRBV11-2 and TRBJ2-2; D possibly corresponds to TRBD1 (6 bases). Germline loops: CDR1 SGHAT, CDR2 FQNNGV. V lost 8 bases, J lost 7 bases, and 23 bases lay in between. The CDR3 contains 16 residues.

The rearrangement links TRBV29-1 to TRBJ1-2, with D possibly TRBD1 on 5 matching bases. Trimming left V 4 bases short and J 2 bases short, with 8 bases between. The CDR3 runs 12 residues. CDR1 and CDR2 (germline): SQVTM, ANQGSEA. CDR3 nucleotides: TGCAGCGTTGGGGACTACAACTATGGCTACACCTTC. Amino acid sequence: CSVGDYNYGYTF.